These 18 T cell receptor beta chains share one sample of origin, sequenced in a study of blood T cell repertoires in COVID-19. The repertoire was sequenced with immunoSEQ multiplex PCR; TCRdb's copy has only in-frame clones and lacks some. The sample lists some 140,000 clones; 84% were seen once. The sample was peripheral blood. The receptors come from a man in his fifties or sixties with acute or convalescent COVID-19.

This clone was recorded a few times. V and J are TRBV28 and TRBJ2-7, with D possibly being TRBD2 (6 bases). The V gene lost 5 bases and the J gene lost 7 bases, with 12 bases spanning the gap. The CDR3 covers 12 residues. The germline gives CDR1 MDHEN, CDR2 SYDVKM. The CDR3 region is CASSGSEGEQYF. CDR3 DNA: TGTGCCAGCAGTGGGTCGGAGGGAGAGCAGTACTTC.

V gene TRBV30 combines with J gene TRBJ1-1; 8 bases match TRBD1. Looked up from germline, CDR1 is GTSNPN and CDR2 is SVGIG (reference sequence). This CDR3 contains 14 residues. Unmatched junction bases numbered 6, after V lost 4 bases and J lost 2 bases. The CDR3 is CAWILAGGNTEAFF. The DNA for the CDR3 is TGTGCCTGGATCCTGGCAGGGGGCAACACTGAAGCTTTCTTT.

For this clone: The sample has other DNA sequences that encode this CDR3 too. The chain recombines TRBV6-1 with TRBJ2-3; no clear D gene. V was cut by 1 base and J by 0 bases, with 5 bases left in between. The CDR3 sequence is 14 residues long. CDR1 is MNHNS, CDR2 SASEGT, per germline. CDR3 residues: CASSEGASTDTQYF. CDR3 sequence (DNA): TGTGCCAGCAGTGAAGGGGCAAGCACAGATACGCAGTATTTT.

This chain links TRBV11-2 with TRBJ2-5; TRBD2 matches at 12 bases. V lost 5 bases to trimming and J lost 3 bases; unmatched junction nucleotides: 7. From germline, CDR1 is SGHAT and CDR2 FQNNGV. The CDR3 is made up of 16 amino acids. Here the CDR3 DNA reads TGTGCCAGCAGCCCCGGACTAGCGGGAAGCAAAGAGACCCAGTACTTC. It yields the protein CASSPGLAGSKETQYF.

This chain uses TRBV24-1 with TRBJ2-3, with a tentative D call TRBD2 (5 bases). The CDR3 extends over 16 amino acids. The germline V gene encodes CDR1 KGHDR and CDR2 SFDVKD. The V end lost 4 bases, the J end lost 4 bases, and 17 bases lay between the germline ends. The CDR3 region is CATSEPSSFGADTQYF. CDR3 DNA: TGTGCCACCAGTGAGCCATCTAGCTTTGGGGCAGATACGCAGTATTTT.

This clone was detected only once. This chain joins TRBV27 and TRBJ2-2, with a tentative D call TRBD1 (6 bases). Trimming cost V 3 bases and J 5 bases, with 19 bases left between them. The CDR3 is 17 residues long. Germline V lookup: CDR1 MNHEY, CDR2 SMNVEV (reference sequence). In DNA form, the CDR3 reads TGTGCCAGCAGTTTCCTCGCGGCAGGGGATCGGACCGGGGAGCTGTTTTTT. It codes for CASSFLAAGDRTGELFF.

In this sample, this clone turned up once. V is TRBV5-1 and J is TRBJ2-6; 11 positions agree with TRBD1. CDR3 length: 17 amino acids. The ends lost 4 bases at V and 4 bases at J; junction bases unmatched: 7. Germline-derived CDR1 and CDR2 are SGHRS and YFSETQ. Here the CDR3 DNA reads TGCGCCAGCAGCCCCGGACAGGGGGCGAGAGGGGCCAACGTCCTGACTTTC. Its translation is CASSPGQGARGANVLTF.

V is TRBV2 and J is TRBJ2-1; maybe TRBD2 (6 bases). The CDR3 spans 13 residues. Between the trimmed V and J ends, which lost 5 bases and 6 bases, there was a span of 11 bases. Germline V gives CDR1 SNHLY, CDR2 FYNNEI. The CDR3: CASSTLAANEQFF. In nucleotides, the CDR3 is TGTGCCAGCAGTACACTAGCCGCCAATGAGCAGTTCTTC.

The V call is TRBV5-6, the J call TRBJ1-2; weak D call: TRBD1 (5 bases). The V end was cut by 3 bases, the J end by 2 bases, with 8 bases between. The CDR3 is 13 amino acids. The germline gives CDR1 SGHDT, CDR2 YYEEEE. CDR3: CASSSSGNYGYTF. For the CDR3, the DNA is TGTGCCAGCAGCTCCTCAGGGAACTATGGCTACACCTTC.

The gene calls are TRBV10-2 and TRBJ1-5; D not certain. The CDR3 extends over 12 amino acids. Trimming left V 6 bases short and J 6 bases short, with 9 bases between. Germline assignment: CDR1 WSHSY and CDR2 SAAADI. The CDR3 DNA sequence: TGCGCCAGCAGGGGAGGCGGTCAGCCCCAGCATTTT. Its protein product is CASRGGGQPQHF.

This rearrangement joins TRBV4-2 to TRBJ1-5; no definite D call. Germline CDR1 and CDR2: LGHNA and YNFKEQ. The CDR3 has 16 amino acids. With 0 bases removed from V and 1 base from J, the gap between germline ends came to 10 bases. CDR3 DNA sequence: TGTGCCAGCAGCCAAGAGGTAGGCAGGAGCAATCAGCCCCAGCATTTT. This codes for CASSQEVGRSNQPQHF.

The chain carries TRBV5-4 and TRBJ1-1, with 7 bases fitting TRBD1. The CDR3 totals 14 residues. The germline gives CDR1 SGHNT, CDR2 YYREEE (reference sequence). Germline trimming cut 4 bases from V and 5 bases from J; bases unmatched to any gene: 8. The chain's CDR3 is CASSGTAGGTEAFF. The CDR3 region has the DNA TGTGCCAGCAGCGGGACAGCTGGGGGTACTGAAGCTTTCTTT. Looking up the rest from reference TRBV5-4 and TRBJ1-1 gives the full variable domain: ETGVTQSPTHLIKTRGQQVTLRCSSQSGHNTVSWYQQALGQGPQFIFQYYREEENGRGNFPPRFSGLQFPNYSSELNVNALELDDSALYLCASSGTAGGTEAFFGQGTRLTVV.

This chain uses TRBV4-1 with TRBJ2-1, with 7 bases identical to TRBD1. CDR1 is MGHRA and CDR2 is YSYEKL in the germline V gene. After removal of 0 bases from V and 4 bases from J, the junction contained 3 bases not matched to a gene. There are 15 residues in the CDR3. Here the CDR3 reads CASSQDGTAYNEQFF. The CDR3 DNA reads as TGCGCCAGCAGCCAAGACGGGACAGCTTACAATGAGCAGTTCTTC.

The chain joins TRBV6-2 or TRBV6-3 to TRBJ2-2; tentative D call: TRBD1 (5 bases). The CDR3 has 14 amino acids. The V gene's germline CDR1 is MNHEY and CDR2 SVGEGT. Deletions cut 5 bases from V and 6 bases from J, with 13 bases between. For the CDR3, the DNA is TGTGCCAGCAGTGACCCCATCAGGGCCGGGGAGCTGTTTTTT. Translation: CASSDPIRAGELFF.

The rearrangement joins TRBV7-3 to TRBJ2-3; 14 bases align to TRBD2. CDR1 and CDR2 from the germline V gene are SGHTA and FQGTGA. CDR3 length equals 16 residues. V lost 5 bases to trimming and J lost 5 bases; unmatched junction nucleotides: 6. CDR3 region: CASSIGTSGGLDTQYF. The CDR3 DNA reads as TGTGCCAGCAGCATTGGGACTAGCGGGGGACTAGATACGCAGTATTTT.

This clone was observed once. The chain employs TRBV29-1 and TRBJ1-1, with 9 bases that match TRBD1. CDR3 length: 15 amino acids. J gave up 7 bases and V 4 bases, and 13 bases lay outside the gene matches. The germline V gene encodes CDR1 SQVTM and CDR2 ANQGSEA. The CDR3 protein is CSVATGTGLVGEAFF. The CDR3 DNA sequence: TGCAGCGTTGCAACCGGGACAGGGTTAGTTGGTGAAGCTTTCTTT.

The chain is built from TRBV6-1 and TRBJ2-5, with D maybe TRBD1 (5 bases). Trimming pared 2 bases from V and 2 bases from J, leaving 9 bases between. The length of the CDR3 is 14 residues. CDR1 is MNHNS, CDR2 SASEGT, per germline. The CDR3 loop is CASSEQRTQETQYF. Here the CDR3 DNA reads TGTGCCAGCAGTGAACAAAGGACACAAGAGACCCAGTACTTC.

The rearrangement links TRBV13 to TRBJ2-1; D gene uncertain. V shed 5 bases and J shed 5 bases, with 10 bases lying between them. This CDR3 spans 13 amino acids. Per germline, CDR1 PRHDT and CDR2 FYEKMQ (reference sequence). Here the CDR3 reads CASSPRLNNEQFF. The CDR3 DNA is TGTGCCAGCAGCCCCAGACTCAACAATGAGCAGTTCTTC.